The present TCR beta chain was sequenced within a study of Graves' ophthalmopathy and Graves' hyperthyroidism. Using RNA transcripts, the TCR beta CDR3 regions were amplified. A first-round RT-PCR used HTBI primers, followed by a second-round multiplex PCR. From the multiplex PCR reads, TCRdb called clonotypes with MiXCR, one entry per CDR3 protein. The repertoire includes about 500,000 distinct CDR3 sequences, over 13% of them detected once, and approximately 9.8% sits in the top ten. Thyroid ultrasound, orbital computed tomography, TRAb, serum thyroxine and clinical symptoms formed the basis of diagnosis. Sequenced: blood. The receptor was isolated from a woman younger than 45 with Graves' ophthalmopathy.

CDR3 DNA sequence: TGTGCCAGCAGCCAAAGGGGGAAAGGAGTAGCGGAGCAGTACTTC. Protein: CASSQRGKGVAEQYF. V and J are TRBV14 and TRBJ2-7, with D maybe TRBD1 (6 bases). The CDR3 runs to 15 residues. The V gene's germline CDR1 is SGHDN and CDR2 FVKESK. Trimming took 2 bases from V and 7 from J, leaving 18 bases between them.